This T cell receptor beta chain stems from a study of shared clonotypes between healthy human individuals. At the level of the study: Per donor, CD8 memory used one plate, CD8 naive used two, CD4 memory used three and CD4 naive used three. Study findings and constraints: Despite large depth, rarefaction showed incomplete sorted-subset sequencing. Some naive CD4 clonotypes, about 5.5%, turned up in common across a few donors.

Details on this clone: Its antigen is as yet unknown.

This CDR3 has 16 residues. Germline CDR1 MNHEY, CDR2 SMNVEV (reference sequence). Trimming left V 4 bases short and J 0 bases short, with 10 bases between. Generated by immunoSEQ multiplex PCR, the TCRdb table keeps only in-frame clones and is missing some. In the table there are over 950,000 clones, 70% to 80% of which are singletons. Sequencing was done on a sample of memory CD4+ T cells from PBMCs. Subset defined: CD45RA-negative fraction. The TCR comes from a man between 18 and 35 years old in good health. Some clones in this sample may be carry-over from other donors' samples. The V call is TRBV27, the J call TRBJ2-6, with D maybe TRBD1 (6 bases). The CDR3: CASSSGAPSGANVLTF. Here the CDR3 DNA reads TGTGCCAGCAGTTCAGGGGCCCCCTCTGGGGCCAACGTCCTGACTTTC.